This T cell receptor beta chain was recorded in a study of OX40 agonist ivuxolimab in advanced cancers. A total of 14 residues make up the CDR3, ends included. From germline, CDR1 is SEHNR and CDR2 FQNEAQ (reference sequence). Repertoires were generated with immunoSEQ multiplex PCR, while TCRdb's copy carries only in-frame clones and drops some. The sample yields about 82,000 clones, over 80% seen once. Turning to this clone: The limits of the CDR3 on the DNA are not certain, so only TCRdb's listed CDR3 is given.

V usage is TRBV7-9 and J usage is TRBJ2-7; the table's D call, TRBD2, was not checked against the DNA. The source was CD4+ or CD8+ T cells sorted from blood, collected in a trial of the OX40 agonist ivuxolimab. The sequence came from an adult with an advanced solid tumor such as melanoma, head and neck, liver or kidney cancer. The CDR3 loop is CASSFGGGTPFLYF.